This is a list of T cell receptor beta chains from one sample in a study of T cells in localized non-small cell lung cancer. The assay was immunoSEQ multiplex PCR, and TCRdb's table has in-frame clones only and misses some. The data show tens of thousands of clones, more than 75% seen once. The input for sequencing was peripheral blood, taken before any cancer treatment. The source is a male donor aged 60 or over with stage I squamous cell lung carcinoma. The CDR3 runs from the conserved cysteine through the conserved F or W. The D gene is left open where the match is weak. The size of a clone is reported for some rows only, either as once, few or many, or as a class for expanded clones.

D gene	J gene	V gene	clone size	CDR3 DNA	CDR3 protein
-	TRBJ2-1	TRBV5-1	-	TGCGCCAGCAGCTTGGACTCGGGCAATGAGCAGTTCTTC	CASSLDSGNEQFF
-	TRBJ2-5	TRBV5-1	-	TGCGCCAGCAGCTTGGCGGCGGGAATCGTTGAGACCCAGTACTTC	CASSLAAGIVETQYF
-	TRBJ1-2	TRBV21-1	-	TGTGCCAGCAGCTTACGACTGACAGGGGGCAGCCCCACACCTAACTATGGCTACACCTTC	CASSLRLTGGSPTPNYGYTF
-	TRBJ2-1	TRBV4-3	few	TGCGCCAGCAGCCAAGATCACGGCCTGGCCAATGAGCAGTTCTTC	CASSQDHGLANEQFF
-	TRBJ2-2	TRBV6-1	-	TGTGCCGGAGCTGGTGGGGGATCCGGGGAGCTGTTTTTT	CAGAGGGSGELFF
-	TRBJ1-6	TRBV7-9	-	TGTGCCAGCAGATCGGGGGGTAGTTCACCCCTCCACTTT	CASRSGGSSPLHF
-	TRBJ1-2	TRBV13	-	TGTGCCAGCAGCTTCTTTGACAGGTTATATGGCTACACCTTC	CASSFFDRLYGYTF
TRBD2	TRBJ2-3	TRBV10-2	few	TGCGCCAGCAGGGACCTCACTAGCGGGGGCACAGATACGCAGTATTTT	CASRDLTSGGTDTQYF
TRBD2	TRBJ2-1	TRBV18	-	TGTGCCAGCTCACCTACCCTTAGCGGGCGTGAGCAGTTCTTC	CASSPTLSGREQFF
TRBD1	TRBJ1-1	TRBV19	-	TGTGCCAGTAGTGTAAACAGGGGAACTGAAGCTTTCTTT	CASSVNRGTEAFF
TRBD1	TRBJ2-1	TRBV7-7	-	TGTGCTAGCAGCCAAGGGACAGACTACAATGAGCAGTTCTTC	CASSQGTDYNEQFF
-	TRBJ1-5	TRBV18	-	TGTGCCAGCTCAGACAGCTACAATCAGCCCCAGCATTTT	CASSDSYNQPQHF
-	TRBJ2-2	TRBV19	-	TGTGCTAGATTTTCGGCACTCAACACCGGGGAGCTGTTTTTT	CARFSALNTGELFF
TRBD1	TRBJ1-1	TRBV19	-	TGTGCCAGTAGTATTGGACAGGGAGGGACTGAAGCTTTCTTT	CASSIGQGGTEAFF
TRBD1	TRBJ1-5	TRBV10-2	-	TGCGCCAGCAGTGAGTCTTACAGGGGGCATCAGCCCCAGCATTTT	CASSESYRGHQPQHF
-	TRBJ1-4	TRBV19	-	TGTGCCAGTAGTATGGGGGTAGGGGAAAAACTGTTTTTT	CASSMGVGEKLFF
TRBD1	TRBJ2-7	TRBV11-2	-	TGTGCCAGCAGCTTAGGGACAGGAGCTTACGAGCAGTACTTC	CASSLGTGAYEQYF
-	TRBJ2-1	TRBV5-4	-	TGTGCCAGCAGCTTGGAATCAAGGGGCAGCGATGAGCAGTTCTTC	CASSLESRGSDEQFF
TRBD2	TRBJ2-1	TRBV7-9	-	TGTGCCAGCAGCCCCCTAGCGGGAGAGCCCCAGGGCTCCTACAATGAGCAGTTCTTC	CASSPLAGEPQGSYNEQFF
TRBD1	TRBJ1-5	TRBV18	-	TGTGCCAGCACCCCAGACAGGGGAAATCAGCCCCAGCATTTT	CASTPDRGNQPQHF